These 21 T cell receptor beta chains were sequenced from one sample in a study of shared clonotypes between healthy human individuals. Repertoires were generated with immunoSEQ multiplex PCR, while TCRdb's copy carries only in-frame clones and drops some. The table records approximately 1.5 million clones, about 98% of them present only once. Sequencing was carried out using naive CD4+ T cells sorted from blood. Subset given: CD45RA+ positively selected. The receptors derive from a man younger than 45 in good health.

The rearrangement uses TRBV5-6 and TRBJ2-1; the D is unclear. Trimming left V 6 bases short and J 0 bases short, with 13 bases between. CDR1 SGHDT and CDR2 YYEEEE come from the germline V gene. The CDR3 sequence is 15 residues long. The CDR3 loop reads CASTRSPSSYNEQFF. The CDR3 DNA reads TGTGCCAGCACCCGGAGCCCGAGCTCCTACAATGAGCAGTTCTTC.

This chain links TRBV7-9 with TRBJ2-5; D gene uncertain. The V end was cut by 2 bases, the J end by 5 bases, with 9 bases between. The CDR3 is made up of 13 amino acids. CDR1 and CDR2 from the germline V gene are SEHNR and FQNEAQ (reference sequence). CDR3 in amino acids: CASSLWLGETQYF. CDR3 DNA: TGTGCCAGCAGCTTATGGCTCGGGGAGACCCAGTACTTC.

The rearrangement uses TRBV18 and TRBJ1-5; 9 bases are shared with TRBD1. This CDR3 region has 14 residues. The germline V gene has CDR1 KGHSH and CDR2 LQKENI. The V segment lost 6 bases and the J segment 7 bases; nucleotides outside the gene matches: 7. The CDR3 sequence is CASSRGQGEQPQHF. The CDR3 bases are TGTGCCAGCTCCCGGGGACAGGGTGAACAGCCCCAGCATTTT.

This clone was observed a single time. The same CDR3 also results from other DNA sequences found in this sample. V and J are TRBV7-9 and TRBJ1-1; 10 bases are shared with TRBD1. The V gene's germline CDR1 is SEHNR and CDR2 FQNEAQ (reference sequence). V shed 8 bases, J shed 3 bases, and the junction held 6 bases outside the gene matches. CDR3 length: 14 residues. The CDR3 reads CASSLGQGDTEAFF. The CDR3 DNA sequence: TGTGCCAGCTCACTAGGACAGGGGGACACTGAAGCTTTCTTT.

The J gene is TRBJ2-7, the V gene TRBV15, with TRBD1 matching 10 bases. With 1 base clipped from V and 6 bases from J, the junction kept 9 bases outside the gene matches. From germline, CDR1 is LNHNV and CDR2 YYDKDF (reference sequence). The CDR3 consists of 16 residues. As DNA, the CDR3 is TGTGCCACCAGCAGAGCCGGGGACAGGGGTGGGTCCGAGCAGTACTTC. This sequence encodes CATSRAGDRGGSEQYF.

The chain has TRBV9 and TRBJ2-3; no definite D call. Trimming took 2 bases from V and 4 from J, leaving 14 bases between them. This CDR3 region has 15 residues. Looked up from germline, CDR1 is SGDLS and CDR2 is YYNGEE. The DNA for the CDR3 is TGTGCCAGCAGCGTGGCCAGCGCGAGGTCAGATACGCAGTATTTT. Residues: CASSVASARSDTQYF.

The rearrangement links TRBV27 to TRBJ1-1; D may be TRBD1 (5 bases). Trimming took off 5 bases at V and 0 bases at J, with 16 bases between the two ends. Germline CDR1 reads MNHEY; CDR2 reads SMNVEV (reference sequence). This CDR3 has 16 residues. The CDR3 DNA reads TGTGCCAGCAGTACCCACAGGTCCGGACTGAACACTGAAGCTTTCTTT. The encoded protein is CASSTHRSGLNTEAFF.

V is TRBV4-1 and J is TRBJ1-5; unclear D gene. Between the trimmed V and J ends, which lost 0 bases and 2 bases, there was a span of 14 bases. Germline lookup yields CDR1 MGHRA and CDR2 YSYEKL. The CDR3 runs to 17 residues. The CDR3 spells CASSQDTWAVGNQPQHF. CDR3 bases: TGCGCCAGCAGCCAAGATACGTGGGCCGTGGGCAATCAGCCCCAGCATTTT.

To note about this clone: Other nucleotide sequences in the sample specify the same CDR3. The chain combines TRBV5-1 with TRBJ2-3; D not resolved. The CDR3 runs 15 residues. CDR1 is SGHRS and CDR2 is YFSETQ in the germline V gene. V was cut by 0 bases and J by 4 bases, with 12 bases left in between. This chain's CDR3 is CASSLVAGRADTQYF. CDR3 nucleotide sequence: TGCGCCAGCAGCTTGGTGGCAGGCCGGGCAGATACGCAGTATTTT.

In its sample, this clone was seen once. The sample holds other DNA sequences that translate to the same CDR3. The CDR3 DNA is TGTGCCAGCTCACCCTCGGTGTCCTACGAGCAGTACTTC. As protein: CASSPSVSYEQYF. The chain recombines TRBV18 with TRBJ2-7; D gene ambiguous. This CDR3 is built from 13 residues. V was pared by 3 bases and J by 1 base, with 7 bases between. Per germline, CDR1 KGHSH and CDR2 LQKENI.

The rearrangement uses TRBV7-6 and TRBJ1-4; tentatively, D is TRBD1 (5 bases). The CDR3 is 16 residues long. Germline V CDR1 and CDR2: SGHVS, FNYEAQ. Between the trimmed V and J ends, which lost 5 bases and 8 bases, there was a span of 21 bases. The CDR3 region has the DNA TGTGCCAGCAGCGAGAGGGTTAGGGGTGTCGTAGAAAAACTGTTTTTT. It translates to CASSERVRGVVEKLFF.

The chain is built from TRBV7-6 and TRBJ2-3; D is possibly TRBD2 (6 bases). With 0 bases removed from V and 4 bases from J, the gap between germline ends came to 11 bases. Per the germline V gene, CDR1 is SGHVS and CDR2 is FNYEAQ. The CDR3 runs 15 residues. In nucleotides, the CDR3 is TGTGCCAGCAGCTTAGCGACTAGAGCGGCAGATACGCAGTATTTT. It yields the protein CASSLATRAADTQYF.

The V and J genes are TRBV6-1 and TRBJ2-7; D remains unclear. CDR1 and CDR2 from the germline V gene are MNHNS and SASEGT. Trimming cost V 5 bases and J 4 bases, with 12 bases left between them. The CDR3 runs to 13 residues. CDR3 bases: TGTGCCAGCAGTCCGGGTCCCTTTTACGAGCAGTACTTC. Translating it yields CASSPGPFYEQYF.

Turning to this clone: In the same sample, other DNA sequences code for this CDR3. The chain employs TRBV28 and TRBJ2-7; no clear D. V shed 6 bases and J shed 1 base, with 4 bases lying between them. The V gene's germline CDR1 is MDHEN and CDR2 SYDVKM. The CDR3 extends over 11 amino acids. This chain's CDR3 is CASSSSYEQYF. The CDR3, as DNA: TGTGCCAGCAGCTCATCCTACGAGCAGTACTTC.

The J gene is TRBJ2-2, the V gene TRBV7-6; 10 positions match TRBD2. The junction had 10 bases not matched to a gene; V was cut back by 3 bases and J by 6 bases. The germline gives CDR1 SGHVS, CDR2 FNYEAQ. The CDR3 extends over 17 amino acids. The CDR3 DNA reads as TGTGCCAGCAGCTTTGGAAGCGGGAGGGGTATTCCCGGGGAGCTGTTTTTT. This encodes CASSFGSGRGIPGELFF.

This chain connects TRBV23-1 to TRBJ1-2, with D uncertain. TRBV23-1 is an ORF; its function is uncertain. With 0 bases removed from V and 6 bases from J, the gap between germline ends came to 8 bases. CDR3 length: 13 amino acids. The DNA for the CDR3 is TGCGCCAGCAGTCAATCGTCCAGTGATGGCTACACCTTC. Translation: CASSQSSSDGYTF.

The chain has TRBV5-1 and TRBJ2-1; D remains unclear. The germline gives CDR1 SGHRS, CDR2 YFSETQ. The CDR3 extends over 13 amino acids. Trimming took 0 bases from V and 5 from J, leaving 6 bases between them. The CDR3 spells CASSLGWDNEQFF. The CDR3 DNA follows: TGCGCCAGCAGCTTGGGCTGGGACAATGAGCAGTTCTTC.

CDR3 sequence reads: CASSYQQGARTEAFF. CDR3 DNA: TGTGCCAGCAGCTATCAACAGGGGGCGAGGACTGAAGCTTTCTTT. The V gene is TRBV5-4, the J gene TRBJ1-1; 9 bases fit TRBD1. The CDR3 covers 15 residues. The germline CDR1 and CDR2 sequences are SGHNT and YYREEE (reference sequence). The V segment lost 3 bases and the J segment 5 bases; nucleotides outside the gene matches: 8.

CDR3 loop: CASMGLAGLRNEQFF. The CDR3, as DNA: TGTGCCAGCATGGGGCTAGCGGGACTTAGAAATGAGCAGTTCTTC. The chain links TRBV6-5 to TRBJ2-1; TRBD2 aligns across 9 bases. Germline V gene lookup returns CDR1 MNHEY and CDR2 SVGAGI. With V trimmed by 7 bases and J by 7 bases, 11 bases remained unmatched. CDR3 length equals 15 residues.

V and J are TRBV7-2 and TRBJ2-1, with 11 bases aligning to TRBD2. V gave up 5 bases and J gave up 6 bases; unmatched junction bases: 6. Germline CDR1 and CDR2: SGHTA and FQGNSA. CDR3 length equals 15 residues. CDR3 region: CASSPTSGTSNEQFF. CDR3 sequence (DNA): TGTGCCAGCAGCCCGACTAGCGGGACGAGCAATGAGCAGTTCTTC.

J is TRBJ2-2 and V is TRBV10-1, with D possibly TRBD1 on 6 matching bases. The CDR3 is 13 amino acids. V was clipped by 5 bases and J by 6 bases, with 10 bases between them. The germline CDR1 and CDR2 sequences are WNHNN and SYGVQD (reference sequence). The CDR3 DNA follows: TGCGCCAGCAGTATGGACAGTCCCGGGGAGCTGTTTTTT. Its translation is CASSMDSPGELFF.